Shown below are 2 T cell receptor beta chains from a single sample sequenced in a study of blood T cell repertoires in COVID-19. Libraries were prepared by immunoSEQ multiplex PCR; TCRdb keeps only in-frame clonotypes and omits some of them. The repertoire holds about 110,000 clones, about two thirds seen once, with around 1.7% in the top ten. The specimen sequenced was peripheral blood. The receptor source for this set is a woman between 35 and 50 years old with acute or convalescent COVID-19.

The sample holds a few counts of this clone. This chain joins TRBV3-1 (or the pseudogene TRBV3-2) and TRBJ1-2; perhaps TRBD1 as D (5 bases). The V and J ends lost 6 bases and 8 bases respectively, with 19 bases between them. Germline lookup yields CDR1 LGHDT and CDR2 YNNKEL (reference sequence). There are 14 residues in the CDR3. This CDR3 is CASRASGSYGGYTF. Here the CDR3 DNA reads TGTGCCAGCAGGGCATCAGGGTCTTATGGAGGCTACACCTTC.

The chain joins TRBV7-9 to TRBJ2-1; 11 bases match TRBD2. V lost 3 bases to trimming and J lost 6 bases; unmatched junction nucleotides: 4. The CDR3 totals 15 residues. Germline-derived CDR1 and CDR2 are SEHNR and FQNEAQ (reference sequence). CDR3 protein: CASSFAGTSGNEQFF. CDR3 nucleotide sequence: TGTGCCAGCAGCTTCGCCGGGACTAGCGGCAATGAGCAGTTCTTC.